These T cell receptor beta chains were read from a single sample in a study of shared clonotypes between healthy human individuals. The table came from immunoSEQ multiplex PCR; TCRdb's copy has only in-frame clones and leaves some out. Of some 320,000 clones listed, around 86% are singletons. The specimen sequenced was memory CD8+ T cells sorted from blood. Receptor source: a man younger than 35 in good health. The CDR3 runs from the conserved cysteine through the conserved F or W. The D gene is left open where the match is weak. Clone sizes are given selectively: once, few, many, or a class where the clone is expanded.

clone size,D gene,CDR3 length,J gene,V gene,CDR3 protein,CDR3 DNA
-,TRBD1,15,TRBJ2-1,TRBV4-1,CASSQVGTGGNEQFF,TGCGCCAGCAGCCAAGTTGGGACAGGTGGAAATGAGCAGTTCTTC
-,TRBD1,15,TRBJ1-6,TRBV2,CASSETGGVGSPLHF,TGTGCCAGCAGCGAAACAGGGGGCGTAGGTTCACCCCTCCACTTT
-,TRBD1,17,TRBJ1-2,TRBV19,CASSSGTGSLTDYGYTF,TGTGCCAGTAGTTCCGGGACAGGGAGTTTGACGGACTATGGCTACACCTTC
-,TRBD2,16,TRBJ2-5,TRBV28,CASSSQQTGGKETQYF,TGTGCCAGCAGTTCTCAACAAACGGGAGGCAAAGAGACCCAGTACTTC
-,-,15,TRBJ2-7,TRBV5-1,CASSLDPGAVWEQYF,TGCGCCAGCAGCTTGGACCCGGGGGCAGTTTGGGAGCAGTACTTC
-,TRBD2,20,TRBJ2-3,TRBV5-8,CASSLAWATSGRPTTDTQYF,TGTGCCAGCAGCTTGGCCTGGGCGACTAGCGGGAGACCTACCACAGATACGCAGTATTTT
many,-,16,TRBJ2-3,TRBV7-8,CASSLEAGHGTDTQYF,TGTGCCAGCAGCTTAGAGGCGGGACACGGGACAGATACGCAGTATTTT
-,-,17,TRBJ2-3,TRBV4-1,CASSQEGQEQRVGTQYF,TGCGCCAGCAGCCAAGAAGGGCAAGAACAGCGAGTAGGTACGCAGTATTTT
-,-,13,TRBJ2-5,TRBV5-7,CASSSPGQETQYF,TGTGCCAGCAGCTCTCCTGGACAAGAGACCCAGTACTTC
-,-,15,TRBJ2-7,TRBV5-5,CASSKLTEGLYEQYF,TGTGCCAGCAGCAAATTAACGGAGGGGTTATACGAGCAGTACTTC
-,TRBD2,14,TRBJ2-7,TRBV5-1,CASRTTSGAYEQYF,TGCGCCAGCCGAACAACCAGCGGGGCCTACGAGCAGTACTTC
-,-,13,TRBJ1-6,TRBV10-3,CASVSRYNSPLHF,TGTGCCTCCGTCTCCCGCTATAATTCACCCCTCCACTTT
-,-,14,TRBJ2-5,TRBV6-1,CASNEIWGQETQYF,TGTGCCAGCAACGAAATCTGGGGCCAAGAGACCCAGTACTTC
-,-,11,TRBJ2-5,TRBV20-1,CSARTVGTQYF,TGCAGTGCCCGGACGGTCGGGACCCAGTACTTC
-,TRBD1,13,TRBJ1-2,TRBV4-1,CASSFRQGGGYTF,TGCGCCAGCAGCTTCCGACAGGGGGGCGGCTACACCTTC
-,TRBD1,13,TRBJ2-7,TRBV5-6,CASSFGTVYEQYF,TGTGCCAGCAGCTTTGGGACAGTCTACGAGCAGTACTTC
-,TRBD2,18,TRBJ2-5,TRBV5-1,CASSLSTSGSPFQETQYF,TGCGCCAGCAGCTTGTCGACTAGCGGGAGCCCCTTCCAAGAGACCCAGTACTTC
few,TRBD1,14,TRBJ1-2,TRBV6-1,CASRDRGPGYGYTF,TGTGCCAGCAGGGACAGGGGGCCGGGCTATGGCTACACCTTC
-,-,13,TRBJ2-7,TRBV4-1,CASSQDRTYEQYF,TGCGCCAGCAGCCAAGACAGGACCTACGAGCAGTACTTC
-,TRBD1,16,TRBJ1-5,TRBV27,CASSLVGQGDNQPQHF,TGTGCCAGCAGTTTGGTGGGACAGGGAGACAATCAGCCCCAGCATTTT
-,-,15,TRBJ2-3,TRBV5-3,CARSISEVEGDTQYF,TGTGCCAGAAGTATTAGTGAAGTCGAGGGAGATACGCAGTATTTT
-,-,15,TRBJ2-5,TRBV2,CASSGPRGIQETQYF,TGTGCCAGCAGTGGGCCCCGGGGGATCCAAGAGACCCAGTACTTC
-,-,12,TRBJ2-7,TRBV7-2,CASSLGTYEQYF,TGTGCCAGCAGCTTAGGGACCTACGAGCAGTACTTC
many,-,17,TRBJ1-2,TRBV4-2,CASSHAMTENPNYGYTF,TGTGCCAGCAGCCACGCGATGACAGAGAACCCTAACTATGGCTACACCTTC
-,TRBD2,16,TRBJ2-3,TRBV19,CASRSREAGGADTQYF,TGTGCCAGTAGATCCCGTGAAGCGGGAGGAGCAGATACGCAGTATTTT
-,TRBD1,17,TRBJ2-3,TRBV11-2,CASSGGGGQGESDTQYF,TGTGCCAGCAGCGGGGGAGGGGGACAGGGAGAGTCAGATACGCAGTATTTT
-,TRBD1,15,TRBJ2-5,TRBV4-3,CASSAGTGAGETQYF,TGCGCCAGCAGCGCCGGGACAGGGGCGGGGGAGACCCAGTACTTC